This T cell receptor beta chain came from a study of Ad26.COV2.S vaccination and SARS-CoV-2 variants. Study-level background: Each vaccinee took Ad26.COV2.S intramuscularly, once or twice 56 days apart. Study results and limitations: Responses of spike-specific T cells (both CD8+ and CD4+) reportedly showed substantial breadth after vaccination.

Assay: immunoSEQ multiplex PCR; the TCRdb copy retains only in-frame clones and omits some. The profile shows approximately 420,000 clones, 70% to 90% of them singletons. Treatment here: roughly 19 received Ad26.COV2.S at low or high dose, single or two shots; roughly 5 received placebo; per-sample allocation not given. Day 63 following the first vaccine or placebo injection was when the samples were taken. This clone was recorded once. Its antigen is unidentified. This clonotype originated in a person aged 18-65 years who received the Ad26.COV2.S COVID-19 vaccine or a placebo. Sample: peripheral blood, taken in a trial of Ad26.COV2.S vaccine versus placebo.

CDR3 protein: CASSEYSGDRVHNEQFF. The CDR3 DNA is TGTGCCAGCAGTGAATATTCCGGTGACAGGGTACACAATGAGCAGTTCTTC. The chain joins TRBV25-1 to TRBJ2-1; 7 nucleotides line up with TRBD1. J was trimmed by 5 bases and V by 0 bases; bases with no gene match: 10. Germline V gene sequence: CDR1 MGHDK, CDR2 SYGVNS. This CDR3 is 17 amino acids long.